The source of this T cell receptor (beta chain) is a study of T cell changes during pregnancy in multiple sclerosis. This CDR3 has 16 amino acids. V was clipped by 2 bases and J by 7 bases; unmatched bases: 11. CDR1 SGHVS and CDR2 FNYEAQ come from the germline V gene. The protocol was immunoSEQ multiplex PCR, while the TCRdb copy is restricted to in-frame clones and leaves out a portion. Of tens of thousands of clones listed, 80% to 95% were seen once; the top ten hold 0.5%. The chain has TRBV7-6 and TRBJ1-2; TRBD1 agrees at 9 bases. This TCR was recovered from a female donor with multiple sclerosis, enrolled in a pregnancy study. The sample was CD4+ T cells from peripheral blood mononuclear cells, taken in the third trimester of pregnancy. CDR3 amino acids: CASSLKLTGGPSGYTF. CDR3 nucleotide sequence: TGTGCCAGCAGCTTAAAGTTGACAGGGGGTCCCTCTGGCTACACCTTC.